Listed below are T cell receptor beta chains from one sample, sequenced in a study of CD8 T cells in ankylosing spondylitis. TCRdb re-called the 5' RACE reads through MiXCR, storing one row per CDR3 protein. The sample lists under 250,000 distinct CDR3 sequences; roughly a tenth were seen once. Sequenced material: blood, either unsorted or a sorted T cell fraction (not recorded which). These receptors were collected from a male donor with ankylosing spondylitis or in good health (not recorded which). The CDR3 runs from the conserved cysteine through the conserved F or W. D genes are given only for firm matches. Rows give clone size only sometimes, using once, few, many, or a class for an expanded clone.

j_call d_call v_call clone_size cdr3_aa cdr3_nt
TRBJ2-3 NA TRBV2 few CASSWGRLADTQYF TGTGCCAGCAGCTGGGGCCGGTTGGCAGATACGCAGTATTTT
TRBJ2-7 NA TRBV7-8 few CASSSPGRGYEQYF TGTGCCAGCAGCTCCCCTGGGCGGGGCTACGAGCAGTACTTC
TRBJ2-1 NA TRBV11-3 NA CASSSRGGDYNEQFF TGTGCCAGCAGCTCCCGTGGAGGCGACTACAATGAGCAGTTCTTC
TRBJ1-2 NA TRBV20-1 NA CSERDPYGYTF TGCAGTGAGAGAGATCCCTATGGCTACACCTTC
TRBJ2-1 TRBD2 TRBV20-1 many CSAGSTSDNEQFF TGCAGTGCCGGATCGACTAGCGATAATGAGCAGTTCTTC
TRBJ2-5 NA TRBV7-9 NA CASSLVGGAWETQYF TGTGCCAGCAGCTTAGTGGGGGGCGCTTGGGAGACCCAGTACTTC
TRBJ1-2 TRBD1 TRBV25-1 many CASSDLRDRVEANYGYTF TGTGCCAGCAGTGATCTACGGGACAGGGTAGAGGCTAACTATGGCTACACCTTC
TRBJ1-2 NA TRBV12-3/TRBV12-4 many CASSPLGRNGYTF TGTGCCAGCAGTCCTTTGGGTCGAAATGGCTACACCTTC
TRBJ2-4 TRBD1 TRBV2 NA CASSWTGGAKNIQYF TGTGCCAGCAGTTGGACAGGGGGGGCCAAAAACATTCAGTACTTC
TRBJ2-2 NA TRBV12-3/TRBV12-4 many CASSPEGTGELFF TGTGCCAGCAGCCCCGAGGGGACCGGGGAGCTGTTTTTT
TRBJ2-5 TRBD2 TRBV6-1 many CASSRSGGASLGQTQYF TGTGCCAGCAGTCGAAGCGGGGGGGCCTCGTTAGGTCAGACCCAGTACTTC
TRBJ2-3 TRBD2 TRBV10-2 NA CASSPAGGTDTQYF TGCGCCAGCTCCCCAGCGGGGGGGACAGATACGCAGTATTTT
TRBJ2-2 NA TRBV7-2 few CASSPTVDTGELFF TGTGCCAGCAGCCCCACTGTAGACACCGGGGAGCTGTTTTTT
TRBJ1-3 NA TRBV29-1 many CSVFAGVSGNTIYF TGCAGCGTATTCGCCGGAGTCTCTGGAAACACCATATATTTT
TRBJ1-3 NA TRBV12-3/TRBV12-4 few CASRRAGGNTIYF TGTGCCAGCAGAAGGGCTGGAGGAAACACCATATATTTT
TRBJ2-7 NA TRBV20-1 many CSARGTDNSYEQYF TGCAGTGCTAGAGGGACAGACAATTCCTACGAGCAGTACTTC
TRBJ2-3 TRBD2 TRBV15 many CATSRMRLAGSDTQYF TGTGCCACCAGCAGAATGAGACTAGCGGGATCAGATACGCAGTATTTT
TRBJ2-1 NA TRBV10-3 NA CAISEPLREAPFEQFF TGTGCCATCAGTGAACCCCTAAGGGAGGCCCCATTCGAGCAGTTCTTC
TRBJ2-5 NA TRBV7-1 NA CASSSIGSQETQYF TGTGCCAGCAGCTCTATAGGCAGCCAAGAGACCCAGTACTTC
TRBJ2-1 TRBD2 TRBV20-1 many CSARLRVAGTSHNEQFF TGCAGTGCTAGGCTGAGAGTAGCGGGGACGTCCCACAATGAGCAGTTCTTC
TRBJ2-3 NA TRBV28 NA CASSLSGRRDTQYF TGTGCCAGCAGTTTGTCGGGGAGAAGAGATACGCAGTATTTT
TRBJ1-2 NA TRBV12-3/TRBV12-4 many CASSFPGEHGYTF TGTGCCAGCAGTTTCCCCGGGGAGCACGGCTACACCTTC
TRBJ2-1 TRBD2 TRBV14 many CASSHGTSGLFYNEQFF TGTGCCAGCAGCCATGGTACTAGCGGACTCTTTTACAATGAGCAGTTCTTC
TRBJ2-3 NA TRBV11-1 many CASSLIGGEVTDTQYF TGTGCCAGCAGCTTAATCGGGGGCGAAGTAACAGATACGCAGTATTTT
TRBJ1-5 NA TRBV20-1 NA CSASPGPNQPQHF TGCAGTGCTAGTCCCGGACCCAATCAGCCCCAGCATTTT
TRBJ2-3 NA TRBV7-9 NA CASNLGGGTQYF TGTGCCAGCAACCTTGGGGGTGGTACGCAGTATTTT
TRBJ1-3 NA TRBV12-5 NA CASGLDNGARNTIYF TGTGCTAGTGGTTTGGATAATGGGGCCCGGAACACCATATATTTT
TRBJ2-3 NA TRBV25-1 many CASSTAWGATDTQYF TGTGCCAGCAGCACAGCCTGGGGGGCCACAGATACGCAGTATTTT
TRBJ2-5 TRBD2 TRBV18 few CASSPGTSGVLDQYF TGTGCCAGCTCACCGGGGACTAGCGGAGTTCTCGACCAGTACTTC
TRBJ1-5 NA TRBV12-3/TRBV12-4 many CASSRSQPQHF TGTGCCAGCAGCCGCTCTCAGCCCCAGCATTTT
TRBJ2-1 TRBD2 TRBV20-1 few CSARPRLAGTYNEQFF TGCAGTGCTAGGCCTCGACTAGCGGGGACATACAATGAGCAGTTCTTC
TRBJ2-2 NA TRBV28 many CASRFWQENTGELFF TGTGCCAGCAGATTCTGGCAGGAGAACACCGGGGAGCTGTTTTTT
TRBJ2-5 NA TRBV5-1 many CASSLLGLVRFGQETQYF TGCGCCAGCAGCTTGTTGGGATTGGTTAGATTTGGTCAAGAGACCCAGTACTTC
TRBJ1-2 NA TRBV14 few CASSPGTISGYTF TGTGCCAGCAGCCCCGGGACAATTTCTGGCTACACCTTC
TRBJ2-7 NA TRBV12-3/TRBV12-4 many CASSPSRASYEQYF TGTGCCAGCAGTCCCTCCAGGGCCAGCTACGAGCAGTACTTC
TRBJ2-7 NA TRBV20-1 many CSAKSSQKSYEQYF TGCAGTGCTAAATCCAGCCAGAAGTCCTACGAGCAGTACTTC
TRBJ1-6 TRBD1 TRBV20-1 few CSARGEGASYNSPLHF TGCAGTGCTAGGGGTGAGGGGGCCTCCTATAATTCACCCCTCCACTTT
TRBJ2-7 NA TRBV29-1 many CSVAAPGTFGFEQYF TGCAGCGTTGCTGCCCCAGGGACATTCGGATTTGAGCAGTACTTC
TRBJ1-6 NA TRBV27 NA CASSPSWDSSYNSPLHF TGTGCCAGCAGTCCTTCTTGGGATAGCTCCTATAATTCACCCCTCCACTTT
TRBJ2-1 TRBD2 TRBV20-1 many CSARDRWSGGIKYEQFF TGCAGTGCTAGAGATAGATGGAGCGGGGGGATTAAGTATGAGCAGTTCTTC
TRBJ2-4 TRBD2 TRBV6-5 many CASSSGRQRGSNIQYF TGTGCCAGCAGTTCCGGACGACAGCGGGGCTCAAACATTCAGTACTTC
TRBJ2-7 NA TRBV4-1 NA CASSQGEGGGREQYF TGCGCCAGCAGCCAAGGAGAAGGAGGGGGCAGGGAGCAGTACTTC
TRBJ2-4 NA TRBV9 many CASSVGQTHGNIQYF TGTGCCAGCAGCGTAGGACAGACTCACGGGAACATTCAGTACTTC
TRBJ2-2 NA TRBV27 many CASSVQGGGTGELFF TGTGCCAGCAGTGTACAGGGGGGAGGGACCGGGGAGCTGTTTTTT
TRBJ2-5 TRBD1 TRBV5-6 many CASSLVGDSATETQYF TGTGCCAGCAGCTTGGTTGGGGACAGCGCGACGGAGACCCAGTACTTC
TRBJ2-3 NA TRBV21-1 many CASSKFAAGGTTDTQYF TGTGCCAGCAGCAAATTCGCGGCGGGGGGCACCACAGATACGCAGTATTTT
TRBJ2-7 TRBD1 TRBV25-1 NA CASSAGQGDHEQYF TGTGCCAGCAGTGCAGGACAGGGGGACCACGAGCAGTACTTC
TRBJ2-1 NA TRBV29-1 many CSVGGDEQFF TGCAGCGTTGGGGGAGATGAGCAGTTCTTC